This record covers a single TCR beta chain. Its specificity is not known. The PCR had 60 Vbeta and 13 Jbeta primers. TCRdb keeps only in-frame clones here, not all; method: immunoSEQ multiplex PCR. The sample lists 150,000 or so clones, around 77% occurring once. The data stem from a study of cytomegalovirus exposure and HLA in healthy donors. As for the study in general: Sequencing of 150 million to 200 million T cells in an earlier analysis found some 100 million unique TCR beta sequences. Study-level results: A prior analysis recorded that most TCR beta V segments were productive about 87% or about 30% of the time. Analyses of presence/absence relied on an assumption of roughly uniform sequencing depth across donors.

CDR3 length equals 19 residues. V lost 0 bases to trimming and J lost 2 bases, with 17 bases between them. The source of this sequence is a woman in her 30s in good health and CMV-seronegative. Input material: PBMCs. V is TRBV23-1 and J is TRBJ1-6, with D maybe TRBD1 (6 bases). TRBV23-1 is an open reading frame whose function is uncertain. CDR3 sequence (DNA): TGCGCCAGCAGTCAATCGACAGGATACGTTTTGCCCTATAATTCACCCCTCCACTTT. Residues: CASSQSTGYVLPYNSPLHF.